The 25 T cell receptor beta chains reported below all come from one sample, sequenced in a study of T cell responses to AZD1222 COVID-19 vaccine. Clones were sequenced by immunoSEQ multiplex PCR, and TCRdb holds only the in-frame ones, with some missing. In the table there are more than 80,000 clones, about nine tenths of which are singletons. The sample consisted of peripheral blood, taken on day 0 of AZD1222 vaccination. These receptors came from an adult in good health.

The rearrangement links TRBV7-9 to TRBJ2-5; 8 positions match TRBD1. This CDR3 comprises 14 residues. Unmatched junction bases numbered 3, after V lost 1 base and J lost 5 bases. Germline V gives CDR1 SEHNR, CDR2 FQNEAQ (reference sequence). The CDR3, as DNA: TGTGCCAGCAGCTTAGGTTCAGGGGGCGAGACCCAGTACTTC. This encodes CASSLGSGGETQYF.

This chain connects TRBV12-3 or TRBV12-4 to TRBJ1-2; no reliable D call. This CDR3 is built from 12 residues. Trimming took off 6 bases at V and 8 bases at J, with 13 bases between the two ends. The CDR3 loop reads CASSQISRGYTF. CDR3 bases: TGTGCCAGCAGCCAGATCAGCCGGGGCTACACCTTC.

V usage is TRBV15 and J usage is TRBJ1-1; weak D call: TRBD1 (5 bases). The CDR3 spans 15 residues. In germline, CDR1 is LNHNV, CDR2 YYDKDF (reference sequence). V lost 0 bases to trimming and J lost 3 bases, with 11 bases between them. CDR3 DNA: TGTGCCACCAGCAGAGATATCTCAGGGTACACTGAAGCTTTCTTT. Residues: CATSRDISGYTEAFF.

V usage is TRBV5-1 and J usage is TRBJ1-6; unclear D gene. CDR1 and CDR2 from the germline V gene are SGHRS and YFSETQ. V was clipped by 1 base and J by 0 bases, with 8 bases between them. The CDR3 runs 16 residues. This CDR3 is CASSLTASSYNSPLHF. In DNA form, the CDR3 reads TGCGCCAGCAGCTTGACAGCGAGCTCCTATAATTCACCCCTCCACTTT.

The chain couples TRBV6-4 to TRBJ2-1; either TRBD1 or TRBD2 may fit D (6 bases each). CDR1 and CDR2 (germline): MRHNA, SNTAGT. This CDR3 has 14 residues. V lost 0 bases and J lost 9, with 12 bases in between. CDR3 DNA: TGTGCCAGCAGTGACTCACCGGAGGGGGGTGAGCAGTTCTTC. This gives the protein CASSDSPEGGEQFF.

The rearrangement joins TRBV9 to TRBJ1-3; D not resolved. The CDR3 runs 15 residues. The V gene's germline CDR1 is SGDLS and CDR2 YYNGEE. Trimming took 3 bases from V and 0 from J, leaving 10 bases between them. CDR3: CASSGLSSSGNTIYF. The CDR3 DNA reads as TGTGCCAGCAGCGGACTATCTAGCTCTGGAAACACCATATATTTT.

V gene TRBV6-5 combines with J gene TRBJ2-1; D unresolved. The germline CDR1 and CDR2 sequences are MNHEY and SVGAGI. Between the trimmed V and J ends, which lost 2 bases and 7 bases, there was a span of 9 bases. This CDR3 is 13 amino acids long. The CDR3 spells CASSYEFLNEQFF. CDR3 sequence (DNA): TGTGCCAGCAGTTACGAGTTCCTGAATGAGCAGTTCTTC.

This clone was counted once. The chain couples TRBV7-2 to TRBJ1-2, with D unresolved. The germline V and J ends were trimmed by 6 bases and 5 bases, with 13 bases remaining between them. Germline V gene sequence: CDR1 SGHTA, CDR2 FQGNSA. The CDR3 spans 13 residues. As DNA, the CDR3 is TGTGCCAGCAGTCAAGATTCCATATATGGCTACACCTTC. Its protein product is CASSQDSIYGYTF.

This rearrangement joins TRBV11-2 to TRBJ1-2; D ambiguous. The CDR3 covers 11 residues. Trimming shortened V by 5 bases and J by 11 bases, and 12 bases separated the two germline ends. Germline V gene sequence: CDR1 SGHAT, CDR2 FQNNGV. CDR3 in DNA: TGTGCCAGCAGCCAAAATGAGAGGTACACCTTC. It codes for CASSQNERYTF.

The chain is built from TRBV7-2 and TRBJ1-3, with TRBD1 as a possible D gene (6 bases). V lost 0 bases to trimming and J lost 4 bases, with 7 bases between them. The CDR3 is made up of 14 amino acids. In germline, CDR1 is SGHTA, CDR2 FQGNSA. The CDR3 DNA sequence: TGTGCCAGCAGCTTAGCAGGGGGAGGAAACACCATATATTTT. This sequence encodes CASSLAGGGNTIYF.

The J gene is TRBJ1-3, the V gene TRBV5-1, with 7 nucleotides matching TRBD1. Germline values: CDR1 SGHRS, CDR2 YFSETQ. The CDR3 is 17 amino acids. After removal of 0 bases from V and 0 bases from J, the junction contained 6 bases not matched to a gene. CDR3 protein: CASSLVGQHNSGNTIYF. The CDR3 DNA sequence: TGCGCCAGCAGCTTGGTGGGACAGCATAACTCTGGAAACACCATATATTTT.

The J gene is TRBJ2-2, the V gene TRBV5-1, with 8 bases fitting TRBD1. V lost 7 bases to trimming and J lost 6 bases; unmatched junction nucleotides: 5. This CDR3 has 13 amino acids. Looked up from germline, CDR1 is SGHRS and CDR2 is YFSETQ. The chain's CDR3 is CASAARGPGELFF. Written as DNA, the CDR3 is TGCGCCAGCGCAGCCAGGGGGCCCGGGGAGCTGTTTTTT.

This sequence joins TRBV3-1 (or the pseudogene TRBV3-2) and TRBJ1-1, with 7 bases matching TRBD1. Germline V gene sequence: CDR1 LGHDT, CDR2 YNNKEL (reference sequence). This CDR3 comprises 17 residues. V shed 4 bases and J 5 bases; nucleotides not matched to a gene: 16. The DNA for the CDR3 is TGTGCCAGCAGCCCCCTGTCTATACAGGGGAGGGGAACTGAAGCTTTCTTT. This sequence encodes CASSPLSIQGRGTEAFF.

The chain uses TRBV7-9 and TRBJ2-3; 8 bases agree with TRBD1. The CDR3 is 16 residues long. The J segment lost 2 bases and the V segment lost 5 bases, leaving 9 bases of the junction unmatched. The germline CDR1 and CDR2 sequences are SEHNR and FQNEAQ (reference sequence). The CDR3 DNA is TGTGCCAGCAGCACCCGGGACAGGAGACCCACAGATACGCAGTATTTT. Amino acid sequence: CASSTRDRRPTDTQYF.

This sequence joins TRBV13 and TRBJ1-1, with 7 positions matching TRBD1. Germline loops: CDR1 PRHDT, CDR2 FYEKMQ (reference sequence). The CDR3 extends over 15 amino acids. After removal of 4 bases from V and 4 bases from J, the junction contained 9 bases not matched to a gene. The CDR3 bases are TGTGCCAGCAGCTCTTTGAACAGGGGAGGCACTGAAGCTTTCTTT. This encodes CASSSLNRGGTEAFF.

Turning to this clone: The junction does not match germline at one end; this may be a read error. This sequence joins TRBV7-7 and TRBJ1-6; D is unclear. Germline CDR1 SSHAT, CDR2 FNYEAQ (reference sequence). The CDR3 has 13 residues. For the CDR3, the DNA is TGTGCTAGCAGCTTAGGACGGAATTCACCCCTCCACTTT. This encodes CASSLGRNSPLHF.

The V gene is TRBV5-1, the J gene TRBJ1-3; D may be TRBD1 (6 bases). The CDR3 spans 16 residues. V was cut by 4 bases and J by 0 bases, with 14 bases left in between. The germline CDR1 and CDR2 sequences are SGHRS and YFSETQ. The CDR3 sequence is CASSQRGGASGNTIYF. CDR3 DNA: TGCGCCAGCAGCCAGCGAGGGGGAGCCTCTGGAAACACCATATATTTT.

The gene calls are TRBV6-5 and TRBJ1-5; the D gene is possibly TRBD1 (6 bases). V lost 8 bases, J lost 7 bases, and 18 bases lay in between. The germline V gene has CDR1 MNHEY and CDR2 SVGAGI. The CDR3 length is 14 residues. The CDR3 DNA reads as TGTGCCAGCGGGTGGGGGGGGCGAGGACAGCCCCAGCATTTT. Translating it yields CASGWGGRGQPQHF.

The chain recombines TRBV2 with TRBJ2-4; D unresolved. The CDR3 is 18 residues long. The V gene lost 6 bases and the J gene lost 0 bases, with 21 bases spanning the gap. The germline V gene encodes CDR1 SNHLY and CDR2 FYNNEI. CDR3 protein: CASSPTGLQRLAKNIQYF. The DNA for the CDR3 is TGTGCCAGCAGCCCTACCGGGCTTCAACGGCTAGCCAAAAACATTCAGTACTTC.

The chain is built from TRBV7-2 and TRBJ2-2, with D tentatively TRBD1 or TRBD2 (5 bases each). The CDR3 totals 16 residues. Germline V lookup: CDR1 SGHTA, CDR2 FQGNSA. Trimming stripped 5 bases from V and 4 bases from J, with 17 bases between. This CDR3 is CASSRTGDLATGELFF. CDR3 DNA sequence: TGTGCCAGCAGCCGTACCGGGGACCTGGCCACCGGGGAGCTGTTTTTT.

The chain uses TRBV6-1 and TRBJ2-7; D is uncertain. Trimming removed 3 bases at V and 4 bases at J, with 7 bases between. The length of the CDR3 is 12 residues. Germline CDR1 is MNHNS and CDR2 is SASEGT. The CDR3 sequence is CASSDGVYEQYF. For the CDR3, the DNA is TGTGCCAGCAGTGATGGGGTTTACGAGCAGTACTTC.

A note on this clone: The junction differs from germline at one of its ends, possibly a read error. V and J are TRBV7-7 and TRBJ2-5; 7 nucleotides match TRBD1. The germline V gene has CDR1 SSHAT and CDR2 FNYEAQ (reference sequence). There are 18 residues in the CDR3. Here the CDR3 reads CASSFSSFRGTYQETQYF. CDR3 DNA: TGTGCTAGCAGCTTCAGTTCCTTCAGGGGGACCTACCAAGAGACCCAGTACTTC.

The V and J genes are TRBV28 and TRBJ2-5; D may be TRBD1 or TRBD2 (5 bases each). CDR1 is MDHEN and CDR2 is SYDVKM in the germline V gene. This CDR3 spans 13 amino acids. V was pared by 3 bases and J by 4 bases, with 9 bases between. The CDR3 spells CASSLGRVETQYF. Here the CDR3 DNA reads TGTGCCAGCAGTTTGGGACGTGTAGAGACCCAGTACTTC.

This chain links TRBV12-3 or TRBV12-4 with TRBJ2-1; D not resolved. The CDR3 is 12 amino acids. Trimming took 6 bases from V and 4 from J, leaving 7 bases between them. The CDR3 here is CASSPQYNEQFF. Written as DNA, the CDR3 is TGTGCCAGCAGCCCCCAATACAATGAGCAGTTCTTC.

J is TRBJ2-7 and V is TRBV9; D may correspond to TRBD1 or TRBD2 (6 bases each). V was trimmed by 2 bases and J by 2 bases, leaving 14 bases between them. This CDR3 has 15 residues. The V gene's germline CDR1 is SGDLS and CDR2 YYNGEE. CDR3 in amino acids: CASSVGGLPTYEQYF. The CDR3 nucleotides are TGTGCCAGCAGCGTGGGGGGCCTACCGACCTACGAGCAGTACTTC.